One T cell receptor (beta chain) is described in this entry. The target of this receptor is not known. Base qualities are not at hand, and no much larger clone is one base apart. The germline V gene specifies MGHRA as CDR1 and YSYEKL as CDR2. The cysteine opens and the phenylalanine closes a CDR3 of 13 amino acids. The sequence is cut down to CDR3 DNA, 39 bases in frame from base 1. Trimming at the junction amounts to 1 base on V and 10 bases on J, and the germline ends lie 11 bases apart. TCRbeta CDR3 regions were amplified from genomic DNA using the immunoSEQ Assay, a bias-controlled multiplex PCR. As for the original processing: The number of nucleated cells in each sample was estimated from the amplification of reference gene primers within the assay. Sequence reads were collapsed and filtered to measure the absolute abundance of every unique TCRbeta CDR3 rearrangement. For each sample, productive Simpson clonality was calculated as the square root of Simpson's diversity index over productive rearrangements. Imported from immuneACCESS, the table was reduced by TCRdb to in-frame sequences with V and J called. These copies leave out some clones; in studies compared against another copy, an unresolved V gene accounts for under half, and the cause of the remainder is not known. Clone size and V and J calls were adopted from that table, with D and trimming inferred from the DNA. This sample holds roughly 57,000 clones; approximately 92% were observed only once. The ten largest clones take up about a sixth of the sample.

The data were taken from a study of blood T cell repertoires in COVID-19 (dated by TCRdb to about 2020). Context from the whole study: Collaborator samples came from the United States, Italy and Spain and covered acute and convalescent phases of COVID-19. A freely available public database, intended as a resource for researchers studying the immune response to SARS-CoV-2, is where the repertoires were released. Nearly every sample came with metadata listing a de-identified subject ID, COVID-19 status, age in years and sex. Samples came from the ongoing ImmuneRACE study (first 160 participants) plus 1,254 subjects from 6 global collaborators. Subjects who had been exposed to COVID-19, were actively infected with it, or had recovered from it provided the deeply sampled blood TCRbeta repertoires that made up the dataset. HLA class I and class II types, where available, came from metadata supplied by the sample provider rather than from assay-based typing. The material from the prospective study consisted of cDNA or gDNA derived from T cells, B-cell-depleted T cells, or PBMCs.

Collaborating institutions collected whole blood in K2EDTA tubes following their own protocols. For TCRbeta analysis, collaborators shipped samples as frozen whole blood, isolated PBMCs, or DNA extracted from either of those sample types. What the study reported, not specific to this receptor: Clinical and demographic metadata were provided uncurated, with the amount varying by source and participant.

Material: peripheral blood. The rearrangement combines TRBV4-1 with TRBJ2-1; there is no confident call for the D gene. The TCR sequence derives from an elderly man with acute or convalescent COVID-19. The CDR3 here reads CASSQGQAYEQFF. The bases are TGCGCCAGCAGCCAAGGGCAGGCCTACGAGCAGTTCTTC.